One and the same sample provided the 8 T cell receptor beta chains below, sequenced in a study of blood T cells in healthy people across ages. Primers used in a second PCR of roughly 7 to 12 cycles were a sample-barcoded 5' primer and a J-beta primer mix. TCRdb redid the calling of the 5' RACE reads with MiXCR, one entry per CDR3 protein. The sample has around 670,000 distinct CDR3 sequences; approximately 30% are singletons. Input material: blood. The origin of the receptors is an elderly woman in good health.

This clonotype was counted many times. The gene calls are TRBV3-1 and TRBJ1-1; TRBD1 might be the D (5 bases). This CDR3 is 15 amino acids long. Trimming removed 0 bases from V and 1 base from J, with 9 bases in between. The germline CDR1 and CDR2 sequences are LGHDT and YNNKEL (reference sequence). In DNA form, the CDR3 reads TGTGCCAGCAGCCAAGATAGACAGAGGAACACTGAAGCTTTCTTT. It yields the protein CASSQDRQRNTEAFF.

With regard to this clonotype: The conserved phenylalanine or tryptophan is not found at the CDR3 terminus, so this likely reflects a read error. V gene TRBV15 combines with J gene TRBJ2-1, with D maybe TRBD2 (5 bases). The length of the CDR3 is 16 residues. CDR1 is LNHNV and CDR2 is YYDKDF in the germline V gene (reference sequence). Trimming pared 3 bases from V and 10 bases from J, leaving 22 bases between. CDR3 nucleotides: TGTGCCACCAGCAGGGGAACGAGGGCAAGCGAAGGGGAGCAGTTCGTC. Its translation is CATSRGTRASEGEQFV.

With regard to this clonotype: A much more abundant neighbour one base away suggests this may be a read error. The chain combines TRBV9 with TRBJ2-7; perhaps TRBD2 as D (7 bases). Gene TRBJ2-5 matches the end of the DNA better, so the J call may be wrong. The CDR3 extends over 15 amino acids. Germline loops: CDR1 SGDLS, CDR2 YYNGEE. This CDR3 reads CASNVGGRTGETQYF. CDR3 nucleotide sequence: TGTGCCAGCAACGTAGGCGGGAGAACAGGGGAGACCCAGTACTTC.

This clonotype was found many times. The chain recombines TRBV29-1 with TRBJ2-3; the D gene is possibly TRBD2 (6 bases). The germline CDR1 and CDR2 sequences are SQVTM and ANQGSEA. The CDR3 runs 12 residues. Between the trimmed V and J ends, which lost 7 bases and 5 bases, there was a span of 13 bases. The CDR3: CSAAEGRDTQYF. For the CDR3, the DNA is TGCAGCGCTGCGGAGGGTAGAGATACGCAGTATTTT.

This clonotype occurred many times. The rearrangement links TRBV20-1 to TRBJ2-7, with TRBD2 identical over 10 bases. The CDR3 sequence is 13 residues long. The trim removed 7 bases at V and 0 bases at J, leaving 3 bases unmatched. CDR1 and CDR2 (germline): DFQATT, SNEGSKA (reference sequence). CDR3 region: CSGRTSGSYEQYF. Written as DNA, the CDR3 is TGCAGTGGAAGGACTAGCGGCTCCTACGAGCAGTACTTC.

This clonotype has at least ten counts. The rearrangement joins TRBV5-1 to TRBJ2-1; D might be TRBD1 (6 bases). V lost 3 bases and J lost 0, with 10 bases in between. Germline loops: CDR1 SGHRS, CDR2 YFSETQ. The CDR3 has 15 amino acids. The CDR3 sequence: CASSSDSDSYNEQFF. The CDR3, as DNA: TGCGCCAGCAGCTCGGACAGTGACTCCTACAATGAGCAGTTCTTC.

The chain links TRBV5-1 to TRBJ2-5; D is undetermined. Trimming cost V 0 bases and J 11 bases, with 20 bases left between them. Germline assignment: CDR1 SGHRS and CDR2 YFSETQ. The CDR3 is 15 residues long. The CDR3 loop reads CASSLGGSSYNGQYF. The CDR3 bases are TGCGCCAGCAGCTTGGGAGGCAGCAGCTACAATGGGCAGTACTTC.

The rearrangement uses TRBV20-1 and TRBJ2-3; D gene ambiguous. Germline CDR1 DFQATT, CDR2 SNEGSKA (reference sequence). There are 13 residues in the CDR3. V dropped 3 bases and J dropped 0 bases, with 7 bases sitting between them. CDR3 protein: CSASPLSTDTQYF. CDR3 bases: TGCAGTGCTAGCCCCCTCAGCACAGATACGCAGTATTTT.